A single count supports the clone carrying this TCR beta chain. The record originates from a study of cytomegalovirus exposure and HLA in healthy donors. 13 Jbeta primers and 60 Vbeta primers were used for the PCR. Using immunoSEQ multiplex PCR, the repertoire was profiled, and TCRdb retains in-frame clones only, with some absent. The table includes roughly 140,000 clones, around 79% detected once. Germline CDR1 SGHRS, CDR2 YFSETQ. The V gene end was trimmed by 3 bases and the J gene end by 8 bases; junction bases not matched to a gene: 5. CDR3 length: 14 amino acids. The receptor was isolated from a human donor in good health. Sequenced material: PBMCs. The rearrangement uses TRBV5-1 and TRBJ1-4, with 9 positions matching TRBD1. The CDR3 region has the DNA TGCGCCAGCAGCTCCGGGACAGGGAGGGAAAAACTGTTTTTT. It codes for CASSSGTGREKLFF.